A selection of T cell receptor beta chains follows, all from one sample in a study of T cell responses to AZD1222 COVID-19 vaccine. The method was immunoSEQ multiplex PCR; TCRdb's version includes in-frame clones alone and lacks a portion of them. The sample shows roughly 55,000 clones, roughly 90% of them seen only once. Material: peripheral blood, obtained on day 0 of AZD1222 vaccination. All receptors derive from an adult in good health. CDR3s include the opening cysteine and the closing phenylalanine or tryptophan. Fields, in order: V gene, clone size, D gene, J gene, CDR3 DNA, CDR3 protein. The D gene is left open where the match is weak. Clone size, where shown, is once, few, many, or a class for clones that have expanded.

V gene: TRBV5-5
clone size: once
D gene: .
J gene: TRBJ1-1
CDR3 DNA: TGTGCCAGCAGCTTGGGATTGGGGGCCACTGAAGCTTTCTTT
CDR3 protein: CASSLGLGATEAFF

V gene: TRBV11-2
clone size: .
D gene: TRBD2
J gene: TRBJ2-1
CDR3 DNA: TGTGCCAGCAGCCCTACCACCATTAGCGGGGCAAACAATGAGCAGTTCTTC
CDR3 protein: CASSPTTISGANNEQFF

V gene: TRBV12-3/TRBV12-4
clone size: .
D gene: TRBD1
J gene: TRBJ2-1
CDR3 DNA: TGTGCCAGCAGGGGACAGTTCTACAATGAGCAGTTCTTC
CDR3 protein: CASRGQFYNEQFF

V gene: TRBV6-5
clone size: .
D gene: .
J gene: TRBJ2-5
CDR3 DNA: TGTGCCAGCAGCCCCCAGGGGGAGACCCAGTACTTC
CDR3 protein: CASSPQGETQYF

V gene: TRBV27
clone size: .
D gene: .
J gene: TRBJ1-2
CDR3 DNA: TGTGCCAGCAGTTTAGGGGGCGCCTATGGCTACACCTTC
CDR3 protein: CASSLGGAYGYTF

V gene: TRBV6-5
clone size: .
D gene: .
J gene: TRBJ1-2
CDR3 DNA: TGTGCCAGCAAAAAGGACAGTAACTATGGCTACACCTTC
CDR3 protein: CASKKDSNYGYTF

V gene: TRBV24-1
clone size: once
D gene: .
J gene: TRBJ2-3
CDR3 DNA: TGTGCCACCAGTGACGCTAGCGTAACAGATACGCAGTATTTT
CDR3 protein: CATSDASVTDTQYF

V gene: TRBV2
clone size: .
D gene: TRBD1
J gene: TRBJ1-5
CDR3 DNA: TGTGCCAGCAGTGATTCAGGGGGGAGCAATCAGCCCCAGCATTTT
CDR3 protein: CASSDSGGSNQPQHF

V gene: TRBV5-1
clone size: once
D gene: TRBD1
J gene: TRBJ1-4
CDR3 DNA: TGCGCCAGCAGCTTCGGGACAGGGGGTGAAAAACTGTTTTTT
CDR3 protein: CASSFGTGGEKLFF

V gene: TRBV11-2
clone size: .
D gene: .
J gene: TRBJ1-1
CDR3 DNA: TGTGCCAGCAGCTTAGACAGGGCACGTGAAGCTTTCTTT
CDR3 protein: CASSLDRAREAFF

V gene: TRBV7-2
clone size: once
D gene: .
J gene: TRBJ1-3
CDR3 DNA: TGTGCCACGGGACCCGCGACTGGAAACACCATATATTTT
CDR3 protein: CATGPATGNTIYF

V gene: TRBV19
clone size: .
D gene: TRBD2
J gene: TRBJ2-1
CDR3 DNA: TGTGCCAGTAGTATGTTTAGCGGGAGGGTAAATGAGCAGTTCTTC
CDR3 protein: CASSMFSGRVNEQFF

V gene: TRBV6-4
clone size: .
D gene: .
J gene: TRBJ1-6
CDR3 DNA: TGTGCCAGCAGTCAGACCTTCCCAGGAGACTCCTATAATTCACCCCTCCACTTT
CDR3 protein: CASSQTFPGDSYNSPLHF

V gene: TRBV7-9
clone size: .
D gene: TRBD2
J gene: TRBJ2-1
CDR3 DNA: TGTGCCAGCAGCTTATTGGGGAGCGGGAGGAGGAATGAGCAGTTCTTC
CDR3 protein: CASSLLGSGRRNEQFF

V gene: TRBV5-4
clone size: .
D gene: .
J gene: TRBJ2-2
CDR3 DNA: TGTGCCAGCAGCTTACCGGGTCCGAACACCGGGGAGCTGTTTTTT
CDR3 protein: CASSLPGPNTGELFF

V gene: TRBV29-1
clone size: .
D gene: .
J gene: TRBJ2-3
CDR3 DNA: TGCAGCGCCCGCGGACCGGGGGATACGCAGTATTTT
CDR3 protein: CSARGPGDTQYF

V gene: TRBV6-5
clone size: .
D gene: .
J gene: TRBJ1-2
CDR3 DNA: TGTGCCAGCAGACCAGGGACACTCTATGGCTACACCTTC
CDR3 protein: CASRPGTLYGYTF

V gene: TRBV30
clone size: .
D gene: .
J gene: TRBJ2-5
CDR3 DNA: TGTGCCTGGAGTGTAAGCGCGCCCGATCTAGAGACCCAGTACTTC
CDR3 protein: CAWSVSAPDLETQYF

V gene: TRBV7-9
clone size: once
D gene: TRBD2
J gene: TRBJ2-4
CDR3 DNA: TGTGCCAGCAGCTTAGGGGCGGGAGTTGACAAAAACATTCAGTACTTC
CDR3 protein: CASSLGAGVDKNIQYF

V gene: TRBV7-9
clone size: .
D gene: .
J gene: TRBJ1-2
CDR3 DNA: TGTGCCAGCAGCTTATTTGAACTCGGCTACACCTTC
CDR3 protein: CASSLFELGYTF

V gene: TRBV28
clone size: .
D gene: TRBD1
J gene: TRBJ1-1
CDR3 DNA: TGTGCCAGCAGTTTCCCGACAGGGACTCCGCGGGGAACTGAAGCTTTCTTT
CDR3 protein: CASSFPTGTPRGTEAFF

V gene: TRBV30
clone size: .
D gene: .
J gene: TRBJ1-2
CDR3 DNA: TGTGCCTGGAGTGTACCCCCAGGGGCACATGGCTACACCTTC
CDR3 protein: CAWSVPPGAHGYTF

V gene: TRBV2
clone size: .
D gene: TRBD1
J gene: TRBJ2-5
CDR3 DNA: TGTGCCAGCAGTGAGGACAGGGGCGGCGAGACCCAGTACTTC
CDR3 protein: CASSEDRGGETQYF

V gene: TRBV7-9
clone size: .
D gene: .
J gene: TRBJ2-3
CDR3 DNA: TGTGCCAGCAGCTTTAGTCTAACCCAGTACACAGATACGCAGTATTTT
CDR3 protein: CASSFSLTQYTDTQYF

V gene: TRBV7-2
clone size: .
D gene: TRBD1
J gene: TRBJ2-7
CDR3 DNA: TGTGCCAGCAGTTGGGACAGCTCCTACGAGCAGTACTTC
CDR3 protein: CASSWDSSYEQYF

V gene: TRBV5-1
clone size: .
D gene: TRBD2
J gene: TRBJ2-7
CDR3 DNA: TGCGCCAGCAGCTTGGGAGTGGGGACTATGGGGCGACAGTACTTC
CDR3 protein: CASSLGVGTMGRQYF

V gene: TRBV9
clone size: few
D gene: TRBD2
J gene: TRBJ2-7
CDR3 DNA: TGTGCCAGCTCGATCCGGTGGGAGGGCTACGAGCAGTACTTC
CDR3 protein: CASSIRWEGYEQYF

V gene: TRBV11-3
clone size: .
D gene: .
J gene: TRBJ2-1
CDR3 DNA: TGTGCCAGCAGCTTAGATTCGGGACTGAACAATGAGCAGTTCTTC
CDR3 protein: CASSLDSGLNNEQFF

V gene: TRBV15
clone size: .
D gene: .
J gene: TRBJ2-7
CDR3 DNA: TGTGCCACCAGCAGAGTTCCCAATGGGGGGGCCGAGCAGTACTTC
CDR3 protein: CATSRVPNGGAEQYF

V gene: TRBV30
clone size: few
D gene: .
J gene: TRBJ1-3
CDR3 DNA: TGTGCCTGGACGTGGGACTCTGGAAACACCATATATTTT
CDR3 protein: CAWTWDSGNTIYF

V gene: TRBV5-1
clone size: .
D gene: .
J gene: TRBJ2-7
CDR3 DNA: TGCGCCAGCAGCTTGGTGGGGGCGTCCTCCTACGAGCAGTACTTC
CDR3 protein: CASSLVGASSYEQYF

V gene: TRBV28
clone size: .
D gene: .
J gene: TRBJ1-5
CDR3 DNA: TGTGCCAGCAGTTTCATGTCGGTACCTGAGCAGCCCCAGCATTTT
CDR3 protein: CASSFMSVPEQPQHF

V gene: TRBV18
clone size: .
D gene: .
J gene: TRBJ2-3
CDR3 DNA: TGTGCCAGCTCACCATTGGGCAGGAACACAGATACGCAGTATTTT
CDR3 protein: CASSPLGRNTDTQYF

V gene: TRBV5-5
clone size: .
D gene: .
J gene: TRBJ1-5
CDR3 DNA: TGTGCCAGCAGCCTAGACCCCAATCAGCCCCAGCATTTT
CDR3 protein: CASSLDPNQPQHF

V gene: TRBV10-2
clone size: .
D gene: TRBD2
J gene: TRBJ2-1
CDR3 DNA: TGCGCCAGTCGACTAGCGGGAGTCAATGAGCAGTTCTTC
CDR3 protein: CASRLAGVNEQFF

V gene: TRBV5-1
clone size: .
D gene: .
J gene: TRBJ2-7
CDR3 DNA: TGCGCCAGCGGTTCTGTGGACGAGCAGTACTTC
CDR3 protein: CASGSVDEQYF

V gene: TRBV5-4
clone size: .
D gene: .
J gene: TRBJ2-2
CDR3 DNA: TGTGCCAGCAGCTTGGGCAGGGCCGGGGAGCTGTTTTTT
CDR3 protein: CASSLGRAGELFF

V gene: TRBV27
clone size: .
D gene: TRBD1
J gene: TRBJ1-6
CDR3 DNA: TGTGCCAGCACCGCCGTGGGACAGGGTTCTTCACCCCTCCACTTT
CDR3 protein: CASTAVGQGSSPLHF